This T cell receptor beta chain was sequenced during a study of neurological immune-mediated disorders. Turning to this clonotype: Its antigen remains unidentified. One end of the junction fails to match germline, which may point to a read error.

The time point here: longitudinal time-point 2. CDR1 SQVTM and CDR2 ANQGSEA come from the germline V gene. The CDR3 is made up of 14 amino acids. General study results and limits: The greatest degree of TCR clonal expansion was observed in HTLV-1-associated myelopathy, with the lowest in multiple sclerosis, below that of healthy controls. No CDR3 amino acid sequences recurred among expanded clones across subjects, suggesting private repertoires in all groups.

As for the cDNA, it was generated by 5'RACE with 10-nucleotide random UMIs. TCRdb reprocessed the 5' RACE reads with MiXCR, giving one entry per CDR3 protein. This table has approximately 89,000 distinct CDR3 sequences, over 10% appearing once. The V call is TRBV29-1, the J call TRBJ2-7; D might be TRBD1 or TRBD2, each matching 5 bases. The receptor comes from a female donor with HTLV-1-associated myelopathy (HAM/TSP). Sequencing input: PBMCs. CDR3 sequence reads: CIVAVLGELVEQYF. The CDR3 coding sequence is TGCATCGTTGCGGTCCTGGGGGAGTTGGTCGAGCAGTACTTC.